Given below is one TCR beta chain in context. CDR3 length: 18 residues. With 0 bases clipped from V and 5 bases from J, the junction kept 10 bases outside the gene matches. Germline CDR1 is ENHRY and CDR2 is SYGVKD. Original handling: For nucleated cells, counts were estimated from reference gene primer amplification. Sequencing was performed with immunoSEQ multiplex PCR; in TCRdb, only in-frame clones are kept and a portion is missing. From that table come the V and J calls and clone size; the DNA was used to work out D and trimming. This sample has approximately 110,000 clones; approximately 80% occur once, and the top ten carry 20%. These data come from a study of blood T cell repertoires in COVID-19. Study-wide context: Spain, Italy and the United States supplied samples that represented acute and convalescent COVID-19. T cells, B-cell-depleted T cells, or PBMCs provided the cDNA or gDNA that served as material.

This receptor was obtained from a man in his 70s with active or convalescent COVID-19. The sample was peripheral blood. The chain is built from TRBV10-3 and TRBJ1-6, with 7 bases lining up with TRBD1. In DNA form, the CDR3 reads TGTGCCATCAGTGAGTCGACGAAAGCAGGGGGAGATAATTCACCCCTCCACTTT. This codes for CAISESTKAGGDNSPLHF.